Sequencing of this T cell receptor beta chain was carried out in a study of human T cells and chemical hapten exposure. This clonotype was observed a few times. Each CDR3 protein gets one entry after TCRdb re-called the RACE reads with MiXCR. There are 150,000 to 200,000 distinct CDR3 sequences in the sample; approximately 31% occur only once, and 2.9% lies in the top ten. This CDR3 has 14 amino acids. Germline values: CDR1 DFQATT, CDR2 SNEGSKA (reference sequence). V lost 3 bases and J lost 5; bases outside the gene matches: 6. Time point specified: pre-sensitization, week 0. Indicated treatment: therapeutic diphenylcyclopropenone sensitization with weekly scalp DPC.

This receptor was obtained from a woman in her 30s with alopecia areata. Some clones in this sample may be carry-over from other donors' samples. The chain joins TRBV20-1 to TRBJ2-1, with TRBD2 identical over 8 bases. The sequencing here drew on whole blood, taken in connection with sensitization to the hapten diphenylcyclopropenone (DPC). The CDR3 loop reads CSARLGAGDNEQFF. The DNA for the CDR3 is TGCAGTGCTAGGTTGGGAGCGGGGGACAATGAGCAGTTCTTC.